This T cell receptor beta chain was retrieved from a study of T-cell reconstitution after alpha-beta-depleted transplantation in children. This clonotype has more than one count but fewer than ten. The antigen is unknown. Study-level points and caveats: Certain patients had high TCRbeta diversity at day 60, and it came from recipient T cells and thymic progenitors that survived.

This CDR3 is 16 amino acids long. Unmatched junction bases numbered 10, after V lost 3 bases and J lost 2 bases. CDR1 and CDR2 from the germline V gene are MDHEN and SYDVKM. Using unique molecular identifiers, the investigators prepared the TCRbeta library. TCRdb processed the PCR reads anew with MiXCR; each CDR3 protein has one entry. The data hold about 240,000 distinct CDR3 sequences, with about 25% observed a single time. Sequencing was performed on PBMCs, taken before TCRalphabeta/CD19-depleted stem cell transplant. This rearrangement joins TRBV28 to TRBJ2-7, with 7 bases aligning to TRBD1. This receptor was taken from a girl aged 2 to 9 with Fanconi anemia, due to receive a stem cell transplant. The CDR3 nucleotides read TGTGCCAGCAGTTTTACGGGCGGACAGGTCACCTACGAGCAGTACTTC. Amino acids: CASSFTGGQVTYEQYF.